This TCR beta chain was captured in a study of T cell repertoires in cytomegalovirus infection. Study in general: HLA-B-restricted CMV epitopes that are well studied, plus recently identified HLA-C-restricted ones, were used by the study.

Germline V gene sequence: CDR1 SGHTA, CDR2 FQGNSA. V lost 4 bases, J lost 1 base, and 6 bases stayed unmatched. This CDR3 spans 15 amino acids. MiXCR, run by TCRdb on the reads, gives a single entry per CDR3 protein. The repertoire includes roughly 350,000 distinct CDR3 sequences, about a third of them detected once, and approximately 13% sits in the top ten. This clonotype was found a few times. Antigen specificity is unknown. The sample consisted of cultured PBMCs, taken from culture after CMV antigen stimulation. The sequence came from a human donor in good health (CMV status not recorded). Some clones in this sample may be carry-over from other donors' samples. The genes are TRBV7-2 and TRBJ2-5; 7 bases are shared with TRBD2. CDR3 nucleotides: TGTGCCAGCAGCTGGGGGGGGTGGTTCCAAGAGACCCAGTACTTC. Residues: CASSWGGWFQETQYF.